The entry below gives a single T cell receptor beta chain sequence along with its context. These data originate in a study of blood T cell repertoires in COVID-19. This CDR3 has 13 amino acids. Trimming took 0 bases from V and 6 from J, leaving 6 bases between them. The method was immunoSEQ multiplex PCR; TCRdb's version includes in-frame clones alone and lacks a portion of them. Among approximately 40,000 clones listed, about 88% were seen once. The sample taken for sequencing was peripheral blood. The chain employs TRBV12-3 or TRBV12-4 and TRBJ1-5; D is unclear. The TCR sequence derives from a human donor in a cohort sampled during active COVID-19. In DNA form, the CDR3 reads TGTGCCAGCAGTTTAGCACAGCCTCAGCCCCAGCATTTT. Its translation is CASSLAQPQPQHF.